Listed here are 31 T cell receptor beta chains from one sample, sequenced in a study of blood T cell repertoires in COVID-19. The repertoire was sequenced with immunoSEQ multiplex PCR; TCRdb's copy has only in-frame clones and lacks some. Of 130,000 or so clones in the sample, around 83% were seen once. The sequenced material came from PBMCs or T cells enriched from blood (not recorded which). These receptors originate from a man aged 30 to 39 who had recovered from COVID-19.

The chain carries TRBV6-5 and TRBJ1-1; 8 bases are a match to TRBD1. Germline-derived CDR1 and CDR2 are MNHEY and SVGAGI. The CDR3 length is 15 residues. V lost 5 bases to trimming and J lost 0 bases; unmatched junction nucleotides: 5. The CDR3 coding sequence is TGTGCCAGCAGTACTACAGGGGGGCTGAACACTGAAGCTTTCTTT. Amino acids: CASSTTGGLNTEAFF.

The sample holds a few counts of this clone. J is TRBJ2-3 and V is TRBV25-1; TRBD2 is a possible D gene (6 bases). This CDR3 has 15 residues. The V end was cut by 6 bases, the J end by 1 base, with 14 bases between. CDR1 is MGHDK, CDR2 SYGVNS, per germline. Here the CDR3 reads CASSRTTGGTDTQYF. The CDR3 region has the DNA TGTGCCAGCAGCCGAACCACGGGGGGCACAGATACGCAGTATTTT.

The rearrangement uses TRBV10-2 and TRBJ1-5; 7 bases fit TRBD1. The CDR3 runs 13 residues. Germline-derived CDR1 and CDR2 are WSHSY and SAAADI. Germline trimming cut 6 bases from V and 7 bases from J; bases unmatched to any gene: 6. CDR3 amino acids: CASSPGTVQPQHF. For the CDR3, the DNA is TGCGCCAGCAGCCCCGGGACAGTACAGCCCCAGCATTTT.

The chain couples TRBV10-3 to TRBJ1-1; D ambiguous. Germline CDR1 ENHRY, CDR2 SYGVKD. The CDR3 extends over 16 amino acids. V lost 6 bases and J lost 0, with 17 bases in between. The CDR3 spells CAIRQPGREMNTEAFF. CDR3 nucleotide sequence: TGTGCCATCAGACAACCCGGACGGGAGATGAACACTGAAGCTTTCTTT.

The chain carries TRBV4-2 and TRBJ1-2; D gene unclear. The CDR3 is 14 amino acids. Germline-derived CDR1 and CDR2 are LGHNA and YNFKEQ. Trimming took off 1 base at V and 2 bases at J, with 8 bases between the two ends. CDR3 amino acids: CASSQVAGNYGYTF. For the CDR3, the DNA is TGTGCCAGCAGCCAAGTGGCAGGAAACTATGGCTACACCTTC.

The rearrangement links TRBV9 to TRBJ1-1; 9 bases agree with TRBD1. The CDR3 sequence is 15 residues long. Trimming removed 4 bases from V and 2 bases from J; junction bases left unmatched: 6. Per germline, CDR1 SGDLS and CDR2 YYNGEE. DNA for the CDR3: TGTGCCAGCAGCACGGGGACAGGGTTTAACACTGAAGCTTTCTTT. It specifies CASSTGTGFNTEAFF.

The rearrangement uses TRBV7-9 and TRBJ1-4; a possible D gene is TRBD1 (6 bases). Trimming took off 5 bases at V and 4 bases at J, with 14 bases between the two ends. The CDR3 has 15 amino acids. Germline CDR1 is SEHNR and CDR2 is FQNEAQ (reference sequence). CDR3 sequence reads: CASSTQGHLNEKLFF. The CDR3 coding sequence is TGTGCCAGCAGCACCCAGGGGCACCTTAATGAAAAACTGTTTTTT.

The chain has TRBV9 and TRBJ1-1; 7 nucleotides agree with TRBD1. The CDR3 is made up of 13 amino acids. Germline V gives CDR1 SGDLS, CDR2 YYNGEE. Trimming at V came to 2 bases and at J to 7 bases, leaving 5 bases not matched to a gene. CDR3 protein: CASSVTGSSEAFF. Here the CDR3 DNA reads TGTGCCAGCAGCGTGACAGGGTCTAGTGAAGCTTTCTTT.

The CDR3: CASSLVFYEDTEAFF. The CDR3 nucleotides read TGTGCCAGCAGCTTAGTCTTCTATGAGGACACTGAAGCTTTCTTT. The chain carries TRBV11-2 and TRBJ1-1; no reliable D call. Germline CDR1 and CDR2: SGHAT and FQNNGV. This CDR3 has 15 residues. Deletions cut 1 base from V and 3 bases from J, with 12 bases between.

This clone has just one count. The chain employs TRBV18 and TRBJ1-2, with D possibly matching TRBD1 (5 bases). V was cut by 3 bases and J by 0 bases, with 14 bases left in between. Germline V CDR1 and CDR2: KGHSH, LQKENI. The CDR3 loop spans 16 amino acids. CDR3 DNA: TGTGCCAGCTCACCCCCGGGGGGACGGTCTAACTATGGCTACACCTTC. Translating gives CASSPPGGRSNYGYTF.

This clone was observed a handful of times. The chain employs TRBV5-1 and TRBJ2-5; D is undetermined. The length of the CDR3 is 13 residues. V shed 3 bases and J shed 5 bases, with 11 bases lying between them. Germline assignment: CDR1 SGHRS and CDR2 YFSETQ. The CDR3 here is CASSSNVEETQYF. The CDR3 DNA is TGCGCCAGCAGCTCGAATGTGGAGGAGACCCAGTACTTC. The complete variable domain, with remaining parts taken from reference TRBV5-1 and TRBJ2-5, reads KAGVTQTPRYLIKTRGQQVTLSCSPISGHRSVSWYQQTPGQGLQFLFEYFSETQRNKGNFPGRFSGRQFSNSRSEMNVSTLELGDSALYLCASSSNVEETQYFGPGTRLLVL.

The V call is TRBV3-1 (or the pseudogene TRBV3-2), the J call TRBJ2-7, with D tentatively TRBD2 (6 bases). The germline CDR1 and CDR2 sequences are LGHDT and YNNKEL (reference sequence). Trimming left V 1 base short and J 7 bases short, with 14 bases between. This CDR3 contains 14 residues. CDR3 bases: TGTGCCAGCAGCCAAGCCCTGACTGGGGGGGAGCAGTACTTC. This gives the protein CASSQALTGGEQYF.

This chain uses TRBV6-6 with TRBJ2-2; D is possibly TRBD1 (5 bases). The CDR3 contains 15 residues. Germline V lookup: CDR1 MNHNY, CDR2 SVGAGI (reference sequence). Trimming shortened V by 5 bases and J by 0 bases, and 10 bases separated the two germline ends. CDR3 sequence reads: CASSLTTANTGELFF. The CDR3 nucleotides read TGTGCCAGCAGTCTGACGACAGCGAACACCGGGGAGCTGTTTTTT.

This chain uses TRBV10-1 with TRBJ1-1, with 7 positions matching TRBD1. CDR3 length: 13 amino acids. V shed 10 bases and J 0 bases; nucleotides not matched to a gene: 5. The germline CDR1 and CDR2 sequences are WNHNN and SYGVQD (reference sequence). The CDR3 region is CANLQGLNTEAFF. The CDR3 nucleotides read TGCGCCAACCTACAGGGGCTGAACACTGAAGCTTTCTTT.

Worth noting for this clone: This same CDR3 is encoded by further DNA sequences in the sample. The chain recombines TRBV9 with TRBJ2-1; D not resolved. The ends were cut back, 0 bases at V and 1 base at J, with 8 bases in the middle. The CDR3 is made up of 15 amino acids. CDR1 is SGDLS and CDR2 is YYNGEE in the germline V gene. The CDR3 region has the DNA TGTGCCAGCAGCGTAGGGAGTGGGTCCTACAATGAGCAGTTCTTC. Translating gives CASSVGSGSYNEQFF.

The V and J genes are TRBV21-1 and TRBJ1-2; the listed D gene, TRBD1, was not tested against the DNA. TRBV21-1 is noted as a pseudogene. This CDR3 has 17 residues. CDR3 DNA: TGTGCCAGCAGCAAAGGGGACAGGGGACACGACACCTATGGCTACACCTTC. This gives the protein CASSKGDRGHDTYGYTF.

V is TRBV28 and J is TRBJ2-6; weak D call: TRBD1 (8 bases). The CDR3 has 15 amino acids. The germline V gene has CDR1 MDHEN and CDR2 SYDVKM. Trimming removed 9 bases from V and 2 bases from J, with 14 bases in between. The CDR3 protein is CASHRGGTGANVLTF. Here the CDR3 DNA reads TGTGCCAGTCACAGGGGGGGTACTGGGGCCAACGTCCTGACTTTC.

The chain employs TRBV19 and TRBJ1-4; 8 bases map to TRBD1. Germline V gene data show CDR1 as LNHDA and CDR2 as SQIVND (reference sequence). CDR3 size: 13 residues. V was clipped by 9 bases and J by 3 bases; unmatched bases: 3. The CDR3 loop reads CASSTGANEKLFF. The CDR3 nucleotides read TGTGCCAGCTCGACAGGGGCTAATGAAAAACTGTTTTTT.

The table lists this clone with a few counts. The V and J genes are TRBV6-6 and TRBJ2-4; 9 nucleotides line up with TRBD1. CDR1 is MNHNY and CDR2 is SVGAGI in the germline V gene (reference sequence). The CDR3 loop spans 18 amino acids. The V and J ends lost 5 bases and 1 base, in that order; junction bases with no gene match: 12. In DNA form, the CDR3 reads TGTGCCAGCAGTCATCGGGACAGGGTTTCTCGGGCCAAAAACATTCAGTACTTC. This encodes CASSHRDRVSRAKNIQYF.

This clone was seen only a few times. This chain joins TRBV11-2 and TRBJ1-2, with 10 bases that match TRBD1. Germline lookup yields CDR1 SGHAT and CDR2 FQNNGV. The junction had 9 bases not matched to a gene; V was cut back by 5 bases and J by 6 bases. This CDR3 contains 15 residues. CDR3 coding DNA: TGTGCCAGCAGCACAAGACAGGGGGCTGTGGATGGCTACACCTTC. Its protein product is CASSTRQGAVDGYTF.

CDR3 residues: CASKWTSGSDYNEQFF. The CDR3 bases are TGTGCCAGTAAATGGACTAGCGGGAGTGATTACAATGAGCAGTTCTTC. The genes are TRBV19 and TRBJ2-1; 13 positions match TRBD2. Germline V gene sequence: CDR1 LNHDA, CDR2 SQIVND (reference sequence). The CDR3 covers 16 residues. V lost 7 bases and J lost 4; bases outside the gene matches: 7. Using reference TRBV19 and TRBJ2-1 for the parts outside the CDR3, the full variable domain is DGGITQSPKYLFRKEGQNVTLSCEQNLNHDAMYWYRQDPGQGLRLIYYSQIVNDFQKGDIAEGYSVSREKKESFPLTVTSAQKNPTAFYLCASKWTSGSDYNEQFFGPGTRLTVL.

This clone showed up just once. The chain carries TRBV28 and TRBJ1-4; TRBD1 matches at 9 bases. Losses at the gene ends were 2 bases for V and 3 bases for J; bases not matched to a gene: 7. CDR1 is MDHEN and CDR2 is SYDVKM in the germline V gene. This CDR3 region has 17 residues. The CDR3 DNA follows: TGTGCCAGCAGTTTAGGGGGGACAGGGACAGCTAATGAAAAACTGTTTTTT. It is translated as CASSLGGTGTANEKLFF.

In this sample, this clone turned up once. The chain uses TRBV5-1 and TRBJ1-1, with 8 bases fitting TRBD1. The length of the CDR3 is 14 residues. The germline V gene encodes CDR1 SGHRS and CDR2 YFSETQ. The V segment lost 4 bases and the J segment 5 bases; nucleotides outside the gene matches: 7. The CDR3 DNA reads TGCGCCAGCAGCCTCGCCACAGGGGGAACTGAAGCTTTCTTT. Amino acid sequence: CASSLATGGTEAFF.

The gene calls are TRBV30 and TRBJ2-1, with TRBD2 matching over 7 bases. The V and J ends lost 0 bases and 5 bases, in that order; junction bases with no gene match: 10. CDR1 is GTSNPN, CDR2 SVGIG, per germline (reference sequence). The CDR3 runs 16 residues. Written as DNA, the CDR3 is TGTGCCTGGAGTGTATGGGCGGCTAGCGGAAACAATGAGCAGTTCTTC. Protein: CAWSVWAASGNNEQFF.

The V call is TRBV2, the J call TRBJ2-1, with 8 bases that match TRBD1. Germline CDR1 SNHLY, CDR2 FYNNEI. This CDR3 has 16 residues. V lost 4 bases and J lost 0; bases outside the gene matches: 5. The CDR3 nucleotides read TGTGCCAGCAGTGTCGGGACAGGTACCTCCTACAATGAGCAGTTCTTC. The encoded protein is CASSVGTGTSYNEQFF.

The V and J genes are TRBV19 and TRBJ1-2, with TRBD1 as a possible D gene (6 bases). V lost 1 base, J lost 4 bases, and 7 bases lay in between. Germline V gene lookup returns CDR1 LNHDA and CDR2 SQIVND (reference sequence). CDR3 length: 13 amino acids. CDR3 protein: CASSIGQVYGYTF. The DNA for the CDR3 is TGTGCCAGTAGTATAGGACAGGTCTATGGCTACACCTTC.

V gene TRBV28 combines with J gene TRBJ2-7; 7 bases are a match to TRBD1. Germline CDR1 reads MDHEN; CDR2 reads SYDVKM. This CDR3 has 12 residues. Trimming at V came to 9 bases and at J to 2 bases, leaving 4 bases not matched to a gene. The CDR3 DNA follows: TGTGCCAGTAAAACAGGGGCCTACGAGCAGTACTTC. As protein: CASKTGAYEQYF.

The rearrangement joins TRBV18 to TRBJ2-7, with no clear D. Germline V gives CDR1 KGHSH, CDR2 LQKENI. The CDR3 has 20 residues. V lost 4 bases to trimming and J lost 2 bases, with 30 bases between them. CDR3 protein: CASSRTATSLSEDPAYEQYF. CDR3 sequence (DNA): TGTGCCAGCTCACGAACAGCCACGTCTCTCTCTGAAGATCCAGCCTACGAGCAGTACTTC.

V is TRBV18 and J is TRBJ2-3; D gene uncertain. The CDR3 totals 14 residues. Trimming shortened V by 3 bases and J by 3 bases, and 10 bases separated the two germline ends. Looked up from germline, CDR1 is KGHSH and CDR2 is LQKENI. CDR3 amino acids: CASSPNTSTDTQYF. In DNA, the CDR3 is TGTGCCAGCTCACCGAATACATCTACAGATACGCAGTATTTT.

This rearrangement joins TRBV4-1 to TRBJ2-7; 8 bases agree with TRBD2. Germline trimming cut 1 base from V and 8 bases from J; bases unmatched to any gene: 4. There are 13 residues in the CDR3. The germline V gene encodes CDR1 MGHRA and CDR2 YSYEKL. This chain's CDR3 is CASSQAAGEKQYF. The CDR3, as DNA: TGCGCCAGCAGCCAAGCAGCGGGAGAAAAGCAGTACTTC.

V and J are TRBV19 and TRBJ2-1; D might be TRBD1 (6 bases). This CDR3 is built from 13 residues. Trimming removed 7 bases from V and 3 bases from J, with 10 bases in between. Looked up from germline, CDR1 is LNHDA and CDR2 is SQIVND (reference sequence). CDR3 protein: CASTEGHYNEQFF. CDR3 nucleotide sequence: TGTGCCAGTACCGAGGGACACTACAATGAGCAGTTCTTC.